Shown below are 27 T cell receptor beta chains from a single sample sequenced in a study of T cells expressing NK-cell markers. TCRdb reprocessed the 5' RACE reads and reports one entry per CDR3 protein, with no DNA. The repertoire table contains about 260,000 distinct CDR3 sequences. Sample: blood T cells: a sorted CD56 or NKG2C T cell subset, CD4+ or CD8+ T cells, or bulk PBMC T cells (not recorded which). The receptors were gathered from a woman between 18 and 69 years old in good health.

The chain recombines TRBV5-1 with TRBJ2-2; TCRdb lists TRBD2, though no DNA is available to test this call. The CDR3 sequence is 17 residues long. Germline values: CDR1 SGHRS, CDR2 YFSETQ. CDR3 loop: CASSAWTSGSNTGELFF.

The gene calls are TRBV12-3 or TRBV12-4 and TRBJ2-3; TCRdb's D call of TRBD1 is untestable without DNA. This CDR3 has 16 amino acids. The CDR3 spells CASSPTGTVGTDTQYF.

The V and J genes are TRBV5-1 and TRBJ2-3; the D call from TCRdb, TRBD2, cannot be confirmed without DNA. Germline-derived CDR1 and CDR2 are SGHRS and YFSETQ. The length of the CDR3 is 18 residues. CDR3 region: CASSLRGVGLAGTDTQYF.

The J gene is TRBJ2-2, the V gene TRBV7-6; there is no DNA to check the TCRdb D call of TRBD2. The CDR3 has 18 amino acids. Germline CDR1 reads SGHVS; CDR2 reads FNYEAQ. The CDR3 sequence is CASRSSSGGPLGTGELFF.

This chain connects TRBV5-1 to TRBJ2-2; the TCRdb call, TRBD1, lacks DNA for checking. Germline CDR1 and CDR2: SGHRS and YFSETQ. The CDR3 runs to 14 residues. CDR3 sequence reads: CASRSGQLTGELFF. The full variable domain, rest sourced from reference TRBV5-1 and TRBJ2-2, is KAGVTQTPRYLIKTRGQQVTLSCSPISGHRSVSWYQQTPGQGLQFLFEYFSETQRNKGNFPGRFSGRQFSNSRSEMNVSTLELGDSALYLCASRSGQLTGELFFGEGSRLTVL.

The V gene is TRBV20-1, the J gene TRBJ2-3; no DNA is available, so the TRBD2 call from TCRdb remains unchecked. The germline V gene has CDR1 DFQATT and CDR2 SNEGSKA (reference sequence). This CDR3 is 15 amino acids long. CDR3 sequence reads: CSATTGTSGENTQYF.

This chain links TRBV6-2 or TRBV6-3 with TRBJ1-1; TCRdb's assignment of TRBD1 cannot be checked, as there is no DNA. Germline lookup yields CDR1 MNHEY and CDR2 SVGEGT. The CDR3 contains 14 residues. CDR3 protein: CASLWGPGGTEAFF.

The J gene is TRBJ2-1, the V gene TRBV7-3; the TRBD2 assignment by TCRdb is unverifiable without DNA. This CDR3 contains 16 residues. The germline V gene encodes CDR1 SGHTA and CDR2 FQGTGA. The CDR3 sequence: CASSILAGGPHNEQFF. Drawing the rest from reference TRBV7-3 and TRBJ2-1, the complete variable domain is GAGVSQTPSNKVTEKGKYVELRCDPISGHTALYWYRQSLGQGPEFLIYFQGTGAADDSGLPNDRFFAVRPEGSVSTLKIQRTERGDSAVYLCASSILAGGPHNEQFFGPGTRLTVL.

The J gene is TRBJ1-1, the V gene TRBV7-6; checking the TCRdb D call of TRBD1 is not possible without DNA. This CDR3 contains 15 residues. Germline CDR1 reads SGHVS; CDR2 reads FNYEAQ. CDR3 region: CASSLEGRMNTEAFF.

The chain links TRBV5-1 to TRBJ1-1; without DNA, the TCRdb call of TRBD1 cannot be checked. Germline V lookup: CDR1 SGHRS, CDR2 YFSETQ. The CDR3 runs to 14 residues. The CDR3 here is CASRTWTGITEAFF.

The chain is built from TRBV20-1 and TRBJ2-2; TCRdb calls TRBD2, which cannot be checked without DNA. The CDR3 extends over 14 amino acids. Germline V lookup: CDR1 DFQATT, CDR2 SNEGSKA (reference sequence). The CDR3 reads CSASRTTRGGELFF.

The rearrangement uses TRBV4-1 and TRBJ1-3; TCRdb selects TRBD1, and the lack of DNA leaves this call unchecked. The V gene's germline CDR1 is MGHRA and CDR2 YSYEKL. There are 18 residues in the CDR3. CDR3 sequence reads: CASSQEGGGRAKGNTIYF.

This CDR3 reads CSATGDIQETQYF. This chain joins TRBV20-1 and TRBJ2-5; TCRdb selects TRBD1, and the lack of DNA leaves this call unchecked. Germline V gene data show CDR1 as DFQATT and CDR2 as SNEGSKA (reference sequence). The CDR3 extends over 13 amino acids.

This chain joins TRBV6-2 or TRBV6-3 and TRBJ1-5. The CDR3 spans 15 residues. Germline CDR1 reads MNHEY; CDR2 reads SVGEGT. The CDR3 here is CASSPLSRGNQPQHF.

The chain joins TRBV7-2 to TRBJ2-1; checking the TCRdb D call of TRBD2 is not possible without DNA. Germline-derived CDR1 and CDR2 are SGHTA and FQGNSA. This CDR3 comprises 16 residues. The chain's CDR3 is CASSLSPSGEYNEQFF.

The CDR3 sequence: CASSQEIGGSQPQHF. This chain connects TRBV4-3 to TRBJ1-5. This CDR3 is built from 15 residues. From germline, CDR1 is LGHNA and CDR2 YSLEER.

The chain combines TRBV5-1 with TRBJ2-3; TCRdb picks TRBD1, but there is no DNA to check that call. Germline V CDR1 and CDR2: SGHRS, YFSETQ. CDR3 length equals 15 residues. The CDR3: CASSSGQVRTDTQYF. The full variable domain, completed using reference TRBV5-1 and TRBJ2-3, is KAGVTQTPRYLIKTRGQQVTLSCSPISGHRSVSWYQQTPGQGLQFLFEYFSETQRNKGNFPGRFSGRQFSNSRSEMNVSTLELGDSALYLCASSSGQVRTDTQYFGPGTRLTVL.

The genes are TRBV6-5 and TRBJ1-2. Germline CDR1 is MNHEY and CDR2 is SVGAGI. The CDR3 length is 13 residues. CDR3 in amino acids: CASSSGMDYGYTF.

This chain connects TRBV12-3 or TRBV12-4 to TRBJ2-1. The CDR3 is made up of 15 amino acids. The CDR3 spells CASTLKRGSYNEQFF.

The rearrangement uses TRBV12-3 or TRBV12-4 and TRBJ2-7; TCRdb's assignment of TRBD1 cannot be checked, as there is no DNA. The CDR3 is made up of 14 amino acids. The CDR3 spells CASSLGDSSYEQYF.

The rearrangement links TRBV18 to TRBJ1-2. Looked up from germline, CDR1 is KGHSH and CDR2 is LQKENI. CDR3 size: 15 residues. CDR3 region: CASSPERWGTYGYTF.

J is TRBJ2-5 and V is TRBV24-1; TCRdb outputs TRBD1, but without DNA this stays unchecked. This CDR3 has 15 amino acids. Germline V gene lookup returns CDR1 KGHDR and CDR2 SFDVKD. The CDR3 spells CATSPSDRDQETQYF.

The gene calls are TRBV27 and TRBJ1-6; TCRdb returns TRBD1, unconfirmable since there is no DNA. The germline CDR1 and CDR2 sequences are MNHEY and SMNVEV (reference sequence). CDR3 length: 13 residues. CDR3 loop: CASSSPGSGPLHF.

This chain's CDR3 is CASSSTSVWETQYF. The chain has TRBV7-2 and TRBJ2-5; TCRdb selects TRBD1, and the lack of DNA leaves this call unchecked. The V gene's germline CDR1 is SGHTA and CDR2 FQGNSA. The CDR3 contains 14 residues.

The chain joins TRBV4-2 to TRBJ1-5. The CDR3 spans 13 residues. CDR1 is LGHNA and CDR2 is YNFKEQ in the germline V gene. Here the CDR3 reads CASSQLRSQPQHF.

The chain has TRBV20-1 and TRBJ2-3; the TCRdb call, TRBD2, lacks DNA for checking. This CDR3 region has 15 residues. Germline CDR1 DFQATT, CDR2 SNEGSKA (reference sequence). CDR3 loop: CSASASGRAPDTQYF.

This chain connects TRBV7-2 to TRBJ2-5. Germline V gene data show CDR1 as SGHTA and CDR2 as FQGNSA. The CDR3 has 14 residues. The CDR3 loop is CASSLARGQETQYF.